This T cell receptor beta chain originates from a study of patients and donors after allogeneic stem cell transplantation (TCRdb year 2020). CDR1 DFQATT and CDR2 SNEGSKA were looked up in the germline V gene (reference sequence). After removal of 4 bases from V and 0 bases from J, the junction retains 3 bases not matched to a gene. The CDR3 contains 15 residues, cysteine and phenylalanine counted. Only the CDR3 DNA stays, 45 bases, in frame from base 1. Receptor libraries were prepared by RT-PCR. Instrument on record: NextSeq 550. TCRdb reprocessing: public reads trimmed at Q25 with fastp, clones called with MiXCR, in-frame beta chains kept. Entries are consolidated by CDR3 protein sequence, retaining the most common genes and DNA. Present in this sample are fewer than 200,000 distinct CDR3 sequences, roughly 30% of which were seen just once. The ten top clones hold about 3.3% of the sample. This clonotype has ten or more counts. Its antigen is not yet known. It has no much larger one-base neighbor in the sample; base qualities were not kept.

This TCR was sampled from a human donor who was either an allogeneic HSCT recipient or a stem cell or donor lymphocyte infusion donor (not recorded which). It is not recorded whose cells these are; they may come from a transplant donor. The V and J genes are TRBV20-1 and TRBJ1-6; a stretch of 7 junction bases matches TRBD1. The sample taken for sequencing was blood, either unsorted or a sorted T cell fraction (not recorded which). The CDR3 in this case is CSAIPGGSYNSPLHF. Here is the DNA: TGCAGTGCTATACCAGGGGGCTCCTATAATTCACCCCTCCACTTT.